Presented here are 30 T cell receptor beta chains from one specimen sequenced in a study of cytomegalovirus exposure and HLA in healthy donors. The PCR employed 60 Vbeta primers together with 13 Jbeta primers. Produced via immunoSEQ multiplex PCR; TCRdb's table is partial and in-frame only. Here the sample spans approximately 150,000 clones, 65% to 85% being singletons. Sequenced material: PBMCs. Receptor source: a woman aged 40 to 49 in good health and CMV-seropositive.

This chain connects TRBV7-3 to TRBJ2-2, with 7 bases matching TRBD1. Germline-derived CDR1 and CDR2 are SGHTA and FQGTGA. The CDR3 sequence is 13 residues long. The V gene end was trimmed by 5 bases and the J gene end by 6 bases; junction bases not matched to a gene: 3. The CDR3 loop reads CASSPGTAGELFF. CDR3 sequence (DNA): TGTGCCAGCAGCCCGGGGACAGCCGGGGAGCTGTTTTTT.

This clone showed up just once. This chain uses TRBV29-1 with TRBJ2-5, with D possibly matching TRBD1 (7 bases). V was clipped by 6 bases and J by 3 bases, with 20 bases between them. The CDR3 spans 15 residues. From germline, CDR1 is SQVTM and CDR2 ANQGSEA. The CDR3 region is CSVGLQGWREETQYF. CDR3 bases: TGCAGCGTCGGACTACAGGGGTGGCGGGAAGAGACCCAGTACTTC.

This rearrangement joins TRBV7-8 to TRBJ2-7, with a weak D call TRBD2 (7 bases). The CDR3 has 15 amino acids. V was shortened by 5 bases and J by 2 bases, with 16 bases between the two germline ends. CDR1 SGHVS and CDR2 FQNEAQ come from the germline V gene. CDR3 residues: CASSAAGGLTYEQYF. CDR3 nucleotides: TGTGCCAGCAGCGCGGCCGGGGGGCTCACCTACGAGCAGTACTTC.

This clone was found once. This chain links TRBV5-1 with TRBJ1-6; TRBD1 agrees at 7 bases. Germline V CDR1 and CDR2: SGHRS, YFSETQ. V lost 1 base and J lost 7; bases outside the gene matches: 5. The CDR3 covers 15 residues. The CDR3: CASSLQGGANSPLHF. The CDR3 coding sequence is TGCGCCAGCAGCTTGCAAGGGGGCGCGAATTCACCCCTCCACTTT.

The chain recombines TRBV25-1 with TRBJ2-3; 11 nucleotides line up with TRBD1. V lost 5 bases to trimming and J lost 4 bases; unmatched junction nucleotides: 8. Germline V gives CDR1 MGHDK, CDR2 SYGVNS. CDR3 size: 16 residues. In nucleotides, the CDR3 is TGTGCCAGCAGTAACGTCCCGGGACAGGGGGCAGATACGCAGTATTTT. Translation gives CASSNVPGQGADTQYF.

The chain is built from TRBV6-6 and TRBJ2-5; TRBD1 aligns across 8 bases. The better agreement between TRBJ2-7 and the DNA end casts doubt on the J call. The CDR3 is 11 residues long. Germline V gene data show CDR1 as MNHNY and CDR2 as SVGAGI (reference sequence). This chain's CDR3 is CAAGGVYEQYF. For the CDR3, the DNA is TGTGCCGCAGGGGGCGTCTACGAGCAGTACTTC.

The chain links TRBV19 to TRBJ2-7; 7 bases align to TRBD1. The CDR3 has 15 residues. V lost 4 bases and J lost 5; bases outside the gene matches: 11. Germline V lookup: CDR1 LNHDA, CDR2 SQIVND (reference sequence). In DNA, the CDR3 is TGTGCCAGTAGTACTCGGACAGGACCCGTCGACGAGCAGTACTTC. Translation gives CASSTRTGPVDEQYF.

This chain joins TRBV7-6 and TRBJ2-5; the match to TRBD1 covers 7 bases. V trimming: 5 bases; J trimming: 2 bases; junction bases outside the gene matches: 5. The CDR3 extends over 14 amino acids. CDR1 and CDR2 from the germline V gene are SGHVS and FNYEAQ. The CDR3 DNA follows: TGTGCCAGCAGCCTCCGGACAGGACAAGAGACCCAGTACTTC. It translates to CASSLRTGQETQYF.

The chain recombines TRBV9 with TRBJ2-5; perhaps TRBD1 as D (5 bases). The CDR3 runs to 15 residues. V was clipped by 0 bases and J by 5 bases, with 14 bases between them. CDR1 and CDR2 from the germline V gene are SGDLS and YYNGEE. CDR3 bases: TGTGCCAGCAGCGTAGCGCAGGGTAATGTGGAGACCCAGTACTTC. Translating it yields CASSVAQGNVETQYF.

The CDR3 DNA sequence: TGTGCCAGCAGCTCCCCAGCGGCACAGGGGCGGAATGAGCAGTTCTTC. Translated, it gives CASSSPAAQGRNEQFF. The gene calls are TRBV5-4 and TRBJ2-1; 7 nucleotides align to TRBD1. In germline, CDR1 is SGHNT, CDR2 YYREEE (reference sequence). The J segment lost 7 bases and the V segment lost 3 bases, leaving 13 bases of the junction unmatched. This CDR3 has 16 residues.

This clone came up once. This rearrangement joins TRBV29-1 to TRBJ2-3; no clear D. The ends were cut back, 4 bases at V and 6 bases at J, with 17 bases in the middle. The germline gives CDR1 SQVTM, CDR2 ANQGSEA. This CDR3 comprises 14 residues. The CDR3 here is CSVARSMGEDTQYF. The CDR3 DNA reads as TGCAGCGTTGCCCGATCTATGGGCGAGGATACGCAGTATTTT.

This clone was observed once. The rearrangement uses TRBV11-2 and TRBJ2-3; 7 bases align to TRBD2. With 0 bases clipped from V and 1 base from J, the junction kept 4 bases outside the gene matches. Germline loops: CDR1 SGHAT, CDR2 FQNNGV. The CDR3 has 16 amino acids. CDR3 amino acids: CASSLETSDRTDTQYF. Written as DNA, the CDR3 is TGTGCCAGCAGCTTAGAAACTAGCGACCGCACAGATACGCAGTATTTT. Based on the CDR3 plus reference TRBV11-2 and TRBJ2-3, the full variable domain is EAGVAQSPRYKIIEKRQSVAFWCNPISGHATLYWYQQILGQGPKLLIQFQNNGVVDDSQLPKDRFSAERLKGVDSTLKIQPAKLEDSAVYLCASSLETSDRTDTQYFGPGTRLTVL.

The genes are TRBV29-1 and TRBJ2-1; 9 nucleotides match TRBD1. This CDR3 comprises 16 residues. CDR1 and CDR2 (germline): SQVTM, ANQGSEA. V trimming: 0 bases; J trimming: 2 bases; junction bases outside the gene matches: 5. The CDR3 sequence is CSVEDPGQGTYNEQFF. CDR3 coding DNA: TGCAGCGTTGAAGATCCCGGACAGGGGACCTACAATGAGCAGTTCTTC.

CDR3 DNA: TGCGCCAGCAGACGGGACAGTAATATCCCCACTGAAGCTTTCTTT. This codes for CASRRDSNIPTEAFF. This chain connects TRBV5-1 to TRBJ1-1, with 7 bases that match TRBD1. After removal of 5 bases from V and 4 bases from J, the junction contained 11 bases not matched to a gene. CDR1 SGHRS and CDR2 YFSETQ come from the germline V gene. The CDR3 sequence is 15 residues long.

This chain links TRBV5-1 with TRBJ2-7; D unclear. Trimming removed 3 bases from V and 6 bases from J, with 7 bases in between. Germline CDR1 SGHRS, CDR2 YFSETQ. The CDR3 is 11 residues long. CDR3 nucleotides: TGCGCCAGCAGCTCCCCAGTCGAGCAGTACTTC. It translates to CASSSPVEQYF.

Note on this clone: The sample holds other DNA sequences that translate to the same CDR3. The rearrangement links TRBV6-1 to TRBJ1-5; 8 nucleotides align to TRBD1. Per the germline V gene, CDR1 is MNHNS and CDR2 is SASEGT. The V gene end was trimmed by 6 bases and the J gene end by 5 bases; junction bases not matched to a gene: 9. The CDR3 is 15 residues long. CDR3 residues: CASSSGTGNYQPQHF. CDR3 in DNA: TGTGCCAGCAGCTCCGGGACAGGAAATTATCAGCCCCAGCATTTT.

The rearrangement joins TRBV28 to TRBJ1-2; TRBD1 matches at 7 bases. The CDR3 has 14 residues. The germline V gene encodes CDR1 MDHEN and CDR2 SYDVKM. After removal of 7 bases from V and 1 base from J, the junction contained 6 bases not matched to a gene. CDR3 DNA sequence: TGTGCCAGCAACAGGGGCGGAAATAACTATGGCTACACCTTC. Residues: CASNRGGNNYGYTF.

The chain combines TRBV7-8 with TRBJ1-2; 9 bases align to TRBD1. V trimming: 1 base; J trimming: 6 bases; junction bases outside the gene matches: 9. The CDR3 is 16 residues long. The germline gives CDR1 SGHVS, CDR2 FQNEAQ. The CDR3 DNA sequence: TGTGCCAGCAGCTTAGTACGGGGACAGGGAAAGAATGGCTACACCTTC. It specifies CASSLVRGQGKNGYTF.

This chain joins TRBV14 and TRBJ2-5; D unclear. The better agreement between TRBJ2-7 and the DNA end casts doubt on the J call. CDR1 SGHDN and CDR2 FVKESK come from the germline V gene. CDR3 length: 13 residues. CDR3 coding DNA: TGTGCCAGCAGCCAAGGGGCGGACTACGAGCAGTACTTC. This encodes CASSQGADYEQYF.

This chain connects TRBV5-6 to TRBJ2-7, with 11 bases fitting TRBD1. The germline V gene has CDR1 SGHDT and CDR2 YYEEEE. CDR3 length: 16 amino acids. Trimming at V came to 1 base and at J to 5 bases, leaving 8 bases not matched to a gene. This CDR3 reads CASSLTGTGGTHEQYF. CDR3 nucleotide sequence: TGTGCCAGCAGCTTGACCGGGACAGGGGGAACTCACGAGCAGTACTTC.

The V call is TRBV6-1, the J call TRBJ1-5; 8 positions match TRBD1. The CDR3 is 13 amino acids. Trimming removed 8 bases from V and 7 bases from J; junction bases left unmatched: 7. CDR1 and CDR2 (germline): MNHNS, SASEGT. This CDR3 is CASGQGLGQPQHF. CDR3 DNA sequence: TGTGCCAGCGGACAGGGATTGGGACAGCCCCAGCATTTT.

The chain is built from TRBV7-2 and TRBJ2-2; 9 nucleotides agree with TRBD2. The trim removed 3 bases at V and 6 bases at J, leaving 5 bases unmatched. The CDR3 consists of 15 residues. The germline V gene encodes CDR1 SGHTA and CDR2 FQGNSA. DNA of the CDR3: TGTGCCAGCAGCTTTAGCGGGAGTACGGCCGGGGAGCTGTTTTTT. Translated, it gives CASSFSGSTAGELFF.

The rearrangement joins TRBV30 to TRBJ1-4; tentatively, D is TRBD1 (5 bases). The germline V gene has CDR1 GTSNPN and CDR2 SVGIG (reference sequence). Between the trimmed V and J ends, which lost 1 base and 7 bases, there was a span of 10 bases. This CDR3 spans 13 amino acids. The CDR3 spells CAWSEGRGEKLFF. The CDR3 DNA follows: TGTGCCTGGAGTGAGGGGAGGGGTGAAAAACTGTTTTTT.

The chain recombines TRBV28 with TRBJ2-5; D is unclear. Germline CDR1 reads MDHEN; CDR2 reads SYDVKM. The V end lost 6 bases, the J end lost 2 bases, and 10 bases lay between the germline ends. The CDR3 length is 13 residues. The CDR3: CASSLSSQETQYF. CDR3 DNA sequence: TGTGCCAGCAGCCTGTCGAGTCAAGAGACCCAGTACTTC.

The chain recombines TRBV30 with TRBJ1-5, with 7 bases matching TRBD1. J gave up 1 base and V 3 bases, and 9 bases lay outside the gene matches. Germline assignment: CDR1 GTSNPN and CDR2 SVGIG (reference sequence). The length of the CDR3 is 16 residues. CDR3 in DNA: TGTGCCTGGAGGGAAAAGGGGGCGGGAAGCAATCAGCCCCAGCATTTT. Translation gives CAWREKGAGSNQPQHF.

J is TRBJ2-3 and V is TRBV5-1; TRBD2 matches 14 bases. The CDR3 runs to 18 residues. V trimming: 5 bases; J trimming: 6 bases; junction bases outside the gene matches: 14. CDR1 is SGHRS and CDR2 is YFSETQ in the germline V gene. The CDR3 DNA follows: TGCGCCAGCAGGAAGGGACTAGCGGGGGCCGGGGAGGTGGATACGCAGTATTTT. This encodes CASRKGLAGAGEVDTQYF.

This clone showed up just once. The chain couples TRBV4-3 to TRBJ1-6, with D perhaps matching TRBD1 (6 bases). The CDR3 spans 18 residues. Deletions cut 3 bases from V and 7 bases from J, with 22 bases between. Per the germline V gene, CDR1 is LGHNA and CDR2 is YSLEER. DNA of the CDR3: TGCGCCAGCAGCCAGGGCACCGGGACAAGACTGCCGAATTCACCCCTCCACTTT. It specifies CASSQGTGTRLPNSPLHF.

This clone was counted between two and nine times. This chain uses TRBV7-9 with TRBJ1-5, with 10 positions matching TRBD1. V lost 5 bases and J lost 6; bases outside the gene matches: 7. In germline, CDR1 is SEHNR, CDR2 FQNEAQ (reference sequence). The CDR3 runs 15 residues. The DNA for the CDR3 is TGTGCCAGCAGCAATCGGACAGGGGGTGTTCAGCCCCAGCATTTT. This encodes CASSNRTGGVQPQHF.

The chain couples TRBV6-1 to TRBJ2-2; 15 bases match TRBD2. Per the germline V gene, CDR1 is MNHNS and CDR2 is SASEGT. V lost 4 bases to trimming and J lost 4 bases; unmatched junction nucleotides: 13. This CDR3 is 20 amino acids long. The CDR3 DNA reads TGTGCCAGCAGTGGTCCTCGACCAGGACTAGCGGGGGGGGGCACCGGGGAGCTGTTTTTT. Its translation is CASSGPRPGLAGGGTGELFF.

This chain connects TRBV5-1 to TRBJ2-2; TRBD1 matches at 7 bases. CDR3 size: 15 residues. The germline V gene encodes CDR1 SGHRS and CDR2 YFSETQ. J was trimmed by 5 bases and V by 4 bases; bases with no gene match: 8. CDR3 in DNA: TGCGCCAGCAGCATTCAAGGACAGGCGACCGGGGAGCTGTTTTTT. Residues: CASSIQGQATGELFF.